These 20 T cell receptor beta chains were sequenced from one sample in a study of shared clonotypes between healthy human individuals. Measured with immunoSEQ multiplex PCR; TCRdb has only the in-frame clones, and not every one. The sample gives under 150,000 clones, around two thirds of which show up once; about 22% is in the top ten. The sample consisted of memory CD8+ T cells sorted from blood. As to subset: CD45RO+ cells pooled with CCR7-negative TemRA cells. Every receptor here comes from a young woman in good health.

The rearrangement joins TRBV5-6 to TRBJ1-2; 7 bases match TRBD1. Germline V gene data show CDR1 as SGHDT and CDR2 as YYEEEE. The CDR3 runs to 13 residues. The ends lost 3 bases at V and 14 bases at J; junction bases unmatched: 13. The CDR3 reads CASSSGQTAPETF. The CDR3 region has the DNA TGTGCCAGCAGCTCGGGACAGACGGCTCCGGAAACCTTC.

V is TRBV10-2 and J is TRBJ1-1, with D unresolved. The CDR3 has 12 residues. V was clipped by 3 bases and J by 4 bases, with 6 bases between them. Germline V lookup: CDR1 WSHSY, CDR2 SAAADI. The CDR3 coding sequence is TGCGCCAGCAGTGATCTGGGCACTGAAGCTTTCTTT. Encoded protein: CASSDLGTEAFF.

The CDR3, as DNA: TGTGCCAGCAGCGAGAGCTCCTACGAGCAGTACTTC. Amino acid sequence: CASSESSYEQYF. This chain links TRBV21-1 with TRBJ2-7; no check of the table's D call, TRBD2, against the DNA was made. TRBV21-1 is a pseudogene. The CDR3 is 12 residues long.

The rearrangement links TRBV11-2 to TRBJ1-3, with a tentative D call TRBD1 (5 bases). The V end was cut by 0 bases, the J end by 7 bases, with 16 bases between. Germline V gene sequence: CDR1 SGHAT, CDR2 FQNNGV. The length of the CDR3 is 16 residues. The DNA of the CDR3 is TGTGCCAGCAGCTTAGATCGGGGGTACCAAGGGAACACCATATATTTT. It specifies CASSLDRGYQGNTIYF. The full variable domain, in which reference TRBV11-2 and TRBJ1-3 provide the parts outside the CDR3, is EAGVAQSPRYKIIEKRQSVAFWCNPISGHATLYWYQQILGQGPKLLIQFQNNGVVDDSQLPKDRFSAERLKGVDSTLKIQPAKLEDSAVYLCASSLDRGYQGNTIYFGEGSWLTVV.

The J gene is TRBJ1-3, the V gene TRBV7-6; 7 bases align to TRBD1. With 5 bases clipped from V and 5 bases from J, the junction kept 6 bases outside the gene matches. This CDR3 contains 14 residues. CDR1 and CDR2 from the germline V gene are SGHVS and FNYEAQ. For the CDR3, the DNA is TGTGCCAGCAGCACAAGGGACAGCAGAAACACCATATATTTT. Encoded protein: CASSTRDSRNTIYF.

This clone was observed a few times. This chain connects TRBV6-5 to TRBJ2-1; 11 bases agree with TRBD2. The CDR3 contains 15 residues. Trimming cost V 5 bases and J 8 bases; bases outside gene matches: 8. The germline V gene has CDR1 MNHEY and CDR2 SVGAGI. CDR3: CASSPTSGVADEQFF. CDR3 nucleotides: TGTGCCAGCAGTCCGACTAGCGGGGTGGCCGATGAGCAGTTCTTC.

The rearrangement uses TRBV7-2 and TRBJ1-1; no clear D gene. Germline CDR1 reads SGHTA; CDR2 reads FQGNSA. CDR3 length: 13 amino acids. V lost 3 bases and J 3 bases, leaving 8 bases between the germline ends. This chain's CDR3 is CASSFQPYTEAFF. CDR3 in DNA: TGTGCCAGCAGCTTCCAACCGTACACTGAAGCTTTCTTT.

The V and J genes are TRBV7-9 and TRBJ2-3, with no clear D. Germline V CDR1 and CDR2: SEHNR, FQNEAQ (reference sequence). CDR3 length equals 16 residues. The V and J ends lost 1 base and 0 bases respectively, with 11 bases between them. For the CDR3, the DNA is TGTGCCAGCAGCTTAGGATCGCAGTGGAGCACAGATACGCAGTATTTT. It codes for CASSLGSQWSTDTQYF. Full variable domain (remainder filled in from reference TRBV7-9 and TRBJ2-3): DTGVSQNPRHKITKRGQNVTFRCDPISEHNRLYWYRQTLGQGPEFLTYFQNEAQLEKSRLLSDRFSAERPKGSFSTLEIQRTEQGDSAMYLCASSLGSQWSTDTQYFGPGTRLTVL.

The chain couples TRBV6-6 to TRBJ2-5, with unresolved D. Trimming took off 4 bases at V and 4 bases at J, with 7 bases between the two ends. This CDR3 comprises 12 residues. Germline lookup yields CDR1 MNHNY and CDR2 SVGAGI (reference sequence). CDR3 loop: CASSWQRETQYF. The CDR3 DNA is TGTGCCAGCAGTTGGCAGCGAGAGACCCAGTACTTC.

This clone was counted a few times. The chain links TRBV13 to TRBJ2-5; a weak D match, TRBD2 (6 bases). The better agreement between TRBJ2-7 and the DNA end casts doubt on the J call. This CDR3 contains 13 residues. Germline CDR1 and CDR2: PRHDT and FYEKMQ (reference sequence). The CDR3 sequence is CASSPRGPDEQYF. The CDR3 DNA follows: TGTGCCAGCAGCCCGCGGGGACCTGACGAGCAGTACTTC.

CDR3 sequence: CASSILHRGQGASQETQYF. The CDR3 DNA reads as TGTGCCAGTAGTATTCTTCACCGCGGACAGGGGGCTTCACAAGAGACCCAGTACTTC. This chain joins TRBV19 and TRBJ2-5; 11 bases match TRBD1. Germline assignment: CDR1 LNHDA and CDR2 SQIVND (reference sequence). The CDR3 is 19 amino acids. V shed 3 bases and J 2 bases; nucleotides not matched to a gene: 14.

V gene TRBV5-1 combines with J gene TRBJ2-2; 8 bases are shared with TRBD2. Germline CDR1 and CDR2: SGHRS and YFSETQ. Trimming took 5 bases from V and 0 from J; bases not matched to a gene: 6. CDR3 length: 16 amino acids. Here the CDR3 DNA reads TGCGCCAGCAGGGGACTAGACGGGTCGAACACCGGGGAGCTGTTTTTT. Encoded protein: CASRGLDGSNTGELFF.

This chain connects TRBV4-2 to TRBJ2-7; 7 bases are a match to TRBD2. CDR3 length: 15 residues. Germline assignment: CDR1 LGHNA and CDR2 YNFKEQ. V was pared by 5 bases and J by 0 bases, with 7 bases of the junction left unmatched. The chain's CDR3 is CASSWTGGTSYEQYF. CDR3 nucleotide sequence: TGTGCCAGCAGCTGGACCGGGGGGACCTCCTACGAGCAGTACTTC.

CDR3 sequence: CASSDLAGEVQYF. The CDR3 region has the DNA TGTGCCAGCAGTGATTTAGCGGGAGAGGTGCAGTACTTC. This sequence joins TRBV6-4 and TRBJ2-7; 9 positions agree with TRBD2. Germline V gene lookup returns CDR1 MRHNA and CDR2 SNTAGT. This CDR3 is 13 amino acids long. Germline trimming cut 3 bases from V and 9 bases from J; bases unmatched to any gene: 6.

The chain combines TRBV4-1 with TRBJ1-5; tentative D call: TRBD1 (5 bases). Trimming pared 0 bases from V and 3 bases from J, leaving 18 bases between. Germline assignment: CDR1 MGHRA and CDR2 YSYEKL. There are 18 residues in the CDR3. The CDR3, as DNA: TGCGCCAGCAGCCAAGAGGTGTTAACAGGAGCGGCCAATCAGCCCCAGCATTTT. It encodes CASSQEVLTGAANQPQHF.

This clone has only one observation. The rearrangement uses TRBV11-2 and TRBJ2-5; no clear D gene. Between the trimmed V and J ends, which lost 3 bases and 4 bases, there was a span of 18 bases. The CDR3 contains 16 residues. Germline lookup yields CDR1 SGHAT and CDR2 FQNNGV. The CDR3 nucleotides read TGTGCCAGCAGCTTCCCTCGGCATTTCAACGGAGAGACCCAGTACTTC. It translates to CASSFPRHFNGETQYF.

The chain recombines TRBV18 with TRBJ1-1, with 7 bases identical to TRBD1. Per the germline V gene, CDR1 is KGHSH and CDR2 is LQKENI. The junction had 3 bases not matched to a gene; V was cut back by 5 bases and J by 3 bases. CDR3 size: 13 residues. The CDR3 DNA is TGTGCCAGCTCAACACAGGGGCACACTGAAGCTTTCTTT. Amino acids: CASSTQGHTEAFF.

This clone has ten or more counts. The same CDR3 can be traced to other DNA sequences in this sample. J is TRBJ1-2 and V is TRBV2; 8 bases line up with TRBD1. CDR3 length: 15 amino acids. J lost 4 bases, V lost 4 bases, and 8 bases had no gene match. Per germline, CDR1 SNHLY and CDR2 FYNNEI. The CDR3: CASSGSRDRTYGYTF. The CDR3, as DNA: TGTGCCAGCAGTGGGTCCCGGGACAGGACCTATGGCTACACCTTC.

The chain employs TRBV15 and TRBJ2-7, with 13 bases lining up with TRBD2. V shed 4 bases, J shed 1 base, and the junction held 1 base outside the gene matches. The CDR3 spans 15 residues. CDR1 and CDR2 (germline): LNHNV, YYDKDF (reference sequence). CDR3 residues: CATSKGLAGSYEQYF. The CDR3, as DNA: TGTGCCACCAGCAAGGGACTAGCGGGATCCTACGAGCAGTACTTC.

Ten or more counts support this clone. The chain uses TRBV27 and TRBJ2-7; D is possibly TRBD1 (6 bases). The CDR3 consists of 16 residues. The germline CDR1 and CDR2 sequences are MNHEY and SMNVEV (reference sequence). Trimming pared 0 bases from V and 2 bases from J, leaving 14 bases between. The CDR3 region is CASSLSQEGVPYEQYF. The CDR3 nucleotides are TGTGCCAGCAGTTTATCCCAAGAGGGGGTACCCTACGAGCAGTACTTC.